This T cell receptor beta chain was obtained from a study of T cell responses to AZD1222 COVID-19 vaccine (dated by TCRdb to the early 2020s). General notes on the study: AZD1222 recipients given second doses at about 4 weeks or at about 12 weeks were pooled, since spike-specific TCR depth and breadth were not found to differ between the two schedules. TCR sequencing was performed for over 230 trial participants, of whom about 200 were given two doses of AZD1222 and approximately 25 were given two doses of MenACWY control vaccine. Trial participants were enrolled by age into 18-55, 56-69 and 70-plus year subgroups, with roughly 150, 30 and 60 TCR-sequenced participants respectively.

Interpreted using the paper, the time point label stands for: baseline before first vaccination. Vaccinee samples came from UK trials COV001 and COV002, including a single-blind randomized controlled phase 2/3 trial of AZD1222 (ChAdOx1 nCoV-19) in healthy adults. Trial participant PBMC samples were collected at day 0 and day 28 after the second dose for TCRbeta chain sequencing. As for this clone: The antigen it binds to is not known. Per-base quality was not reported, and no clone a single base away is much larger than it.

The CDR3 regions of human TCRbeta chains were subjected to immunosequencing. The authors processed their data as follows. Repertoire TCRs were matched against a reference library of SARS-CoV-2-specific TCRs generated with the MIRA antigen-specificity platform. Breadth was defined as the fraction of unique TCRs that were SARS-CoV-2-associated. Depth was defined as the fraction of total T cells that were SARS-CoV-2-associated. Using the MIRA data, every spike-specific TCR was mapped to the spike region that the TCR reacted to and assigned to either a CD4 or a CD8 class. Log10-transformed breadth and depth values were compared by one-way ANOVA with Sidak's multiple comparisons tests. Sourced from immuneACCESS, this table was stored by TCRdb with only in-frame sequences that have V and J called. A share of the clones is absent; for the studies checked, an unresolved V gene accounts for under half, and the remainder has no known explanation. V and J calls and clone size are as listed in that table; D and trimming were resolved from the DNA. For this sample there are 89,000 or so clones; about 86% appear just once. The ten largest clones add up to around 8.2% of the sample.

Results and caveats for the whole study, not just this receptor: In the small 56-69-year group, the increase in depth fell short of significance, most likely because of low power. A significant rise in spike-specific TCR breadth and depth was observed after two AZD1222 doses relative to day 0 and relative to MenACWY recipients. The whole spike protein was spanned by vaccine-associated CD4 TCRs, and dominant responses were seen in regions 160-218 and 743-854. Reportedly, close to half of the unique spike-specific TCRs recognized epitopes lying outside the regions that are mutated in the B.1.351 and B.1.1.7 variants. No day 14 peak-response samples were available, so repertoires were characterized only after the peak T cell response. Participants were mostly white British, with more females than males. The authors suggested clonal diversity may have been underestimated. Conclusions about previously exposed vaccinees are limited, since just five or six AZD1222 recipients were seropositive for SARS-CoV-2 at baseline.

From the germline V gene, CDR1 is SGDLS and CDR2 is YYNGEE. The CDR3 holds 15 amino acids from the cysteine to the phenylalanine. Only the CDR3 DNA is retained, 45 bases long and in frame from the first base. V and J are truncated by 5 bases and 2 bases respectively, leaving an intervening sequence of 16 bases. This receptor chain uses TRBV9 and TRBJ1-2; a tentative D call is TRBD1 (6 bases match). The sequence came from an adult in good health. Sequencing was performed on peripheral blood, taken on day 0 of AZD1222 vaccination. DNA sequence: TGTGCCAGCAGGTCTGCGGGACAAAGAAACTATGGCTACACCTTC. The encoded protein is CASRSAGQRNYGYTF.